Listed below are T cell receptor beta chains from one sample, sequenced in a study of cytomegalovirus exposure and HLA in healthy donors. Sequenced by immunoSEQ multiplex PCR; TCRdb stores in-frame clones only, minus some. The table lists some 51,000 clones. The sequencing sample was made of PBMCs. Receptors were obtained from a man aged 45-60 years in good health and CMV-seropositive. Each CDR3 is given with its conserved first and last residue. A D gene is named only where the DNA matches it firmly. Only part of the rows carry a size: once, few, many, or a class if the clone is expanded.

CDR3 length: 15
D gene: TRBD1
clone size: -
J gene: TRBJ1-1
V gene: TRBV6-5
CDR3 protein: CASSHRQGWYTEAFF
CDR3 DNA: TGTGCCAGCAGTCACCGACAGGGGTGGTACACTGAAGCTTTCTTT

CDR3 length: 13
D gene: -
clone size: -
J gene: TRBJ1-4
V gene: TRBV13
CDR3 protein: CASSAWTATSPFF
CDR3 DNA: TGTGCCAGCAGCGCCTGGACAGCTACCTCACCCTTCTTT

CDR3 length: 15
D gene: TRBD1
clone size: -
J gene: TRBJ1-5
V gene: TRBV5-1
CDR3 protein: CASSISGGDNQPQHF
CDR3 DNA: TGCGCCAGCAGCATCTCAGGGGGCGACAATCAGCCCCAGCATTTT

CDR3 length: 14
D gene: TRBD1
clone size: -
J gene: TRBJ2-7
V gene: TRBV15
CDR3 protein: CATSRRDRGYEQYF
CDR3 DNA: TGTGCCACCAGCCGTCGGGACAGGGGCTACGAGCAGTACTTC

CDR3 length: 15
D gene: TRBD1
clone size: -
J gene: TRBJ2-2
V gene: TRBV29-1
CDR3 protein: CSVPQDRGSTGELFF
CDR3 DNA: TGCAGCGTTCCCCAAGACAGGGGTTCCACCGGGGAGCTGTTTTTT

CDR3 length: 12
D gene: -
clone size: -
J gene: TRBJ1-1
V gene: TRBV28
CDR3 protein: CASVDRNTEAFF
CDR3 DNA: TGTGCCAGCGTAGACAGGAACACTGAAGCTTTCTTT

CDR3 length: 13
D gene: TRBD1
clone size: -
J gene: TRBJ1-5
V gene: TRBV29-1
CDR3 protein: CSVGDRGRQPQHF
CDR3 DNA: TGCAGCGTGGGAGACAGGGGGAGGCAGCCCCAGCATTTT

CDR3 length: 14
D gene: -
clone size: -
J gene: TRBJ2-7
V gene: TRBV7-2
CDR3 protein: CASSPQGSSYEQYF
CDR3 DNA: TGTGCCAGCAGCCCGCAGGGGTCCTCCTACGAGCAGTACTTC

CDR3 length: 15
D gene: -
clone size: -
J gene: TRBJ2-7
V gene: TRBV11-2
CDR3 protein: CASRPQGGSSYEQYF
CDR3 DNA: TGTGCCAGCAGGCCACAGGGAGGGAGCTCCTACGAGCAGTACTTC

CDR3 length: 16
D gene: TRBD1
clone size: -
J gene: TRBJ2-7
V gene: TRBV5-6
CDR3 protein: CASSPLGQGDLREQSF
CDR3 DNA: TGTGCCAGCAGCCCCCTCGGACAGGGGGATCTTAGGGAGCAGTCCTTC

CDR3 length: 15
D gene: -
clone size: -
J gene: TRBJ2-7
V gene: TRBV27
CDR3 protein: CASSLKSGYSYEQYF
CDR3 DNA: TGTGCCAGCAGTTTAAAGTCAGGCTACTCCTACGAGCAGTACTTC

CDR3 length: 16
D gene: TRBD2
clone size: -
J gene: TRBJ2-3
V gene: TRBV5-1
CDR3 protein: CASSQSGGGRVDTQYF
CDR3 DNA: TGCGCCAGCAGCCAGTCCGGGGGCGGGAGGGTTGATACGCAGTATTTT

CDR3 length: 16
D gene: -
clone size: -
J gene: TRBJ1-2
V gene: TRBV30
CDR3 protein: CAWSALVPVSLYGYTF
CDR3 DNA: TGTGCCTGGAGTGCCCTCGTGCCAGTATCTCTCTATGGCTACACCTTC

CDR3 length: 14
D gene: -
clone size: -
J gene: TRBJ2-3
V gene: TRBV15
CDR3 protein: CATSRDAIPDTQYF
CDR3 DNA: TGTGCCACCAGCAGAGATGCTATTCCAGATACGCAGTATTTT

CDR3 length: 13
D gene: -
clone size: -
J gene: TRBJ1-2
V gene: TRBV9
CDR3 protein: CASSETGNYGYTF
CDR3 DNA: TGTGCCAGCAGCGAGACTGGTAACTATGGCTACACCTTC

CDR3 length: 15
D gene: TRBD1
clone size: -
J gene: TRBJ2-3
V gene: TRBV13
CDR3 protein: CASSSTGGGPDTQYF
CDR3 DNA: TGTGCCAGCAGCTCGACAGGGGGAGGCCCAGATACGCAGTATTTT

CDR3 length: 14
D gene: -
clone size: -
J gene: TRBJ1-5
V gene: TRBV4-2
CDR3 protein: CASSQAQVDQPQHF
CDR3 DNA: TGTGCCAGCAGCCAAGCCCAGGTGGATCAGCCCCAGCATTTT

CDR3 length: 12
D gene: -
clone size: -
J gene: TRBJ2-2
V gene: TRBV4-2
CDR3 protein: CASSSQTGELFF
CDR3 DNA: TGTGCCAGCAGCTCCCAAACCGGGGAGCTGTTTTTT

CDR3 length: 15
D gene: -
clone size: -
J gene: TRBJ2-5
V gene: TRBV5-8
CDR3 protein: CASSSEGLPQETQYF
CDR3 DNA: TGTGCCAGCAGCTCGGAGGGGCTACCTCAAGAGACCCAGTACTTC

CDR3 length: 14
D gene: TRBD2
clone size: -
J gene: TRBJ2-7
V gene: TRBV10-2
CDR3 protein: CASTSRGGGTEQYF
CDR3 DNA: TGCGCCAGCACCTCGCGGGGGGGAGGAACCGAGCAGTACTTC

CDR3 length: 14
D gene: -
clone size: -
J gene: TRBJ1-1
V gene: TRBV5-1
CDR3 protein: CASSLEDSPRGAFF
CDR3 DNA: TGCGCCAGCAGCTTGGAGGACAGTCCAAGGGGAGCTTTCTTT

CDR3 length: 13
D gene: -
clone size: -
J gene: TRBJ2-7
V gene: TRBV7-9
CDR3 protein: CASSLAHTYEQYF
CDR3 DNA: TGTGCCAGCAGCTTAGCACATACCTACGAGCAGTACTTC

CDR3 length: 12
D gene: -
clone size: -
J gene: TRBJ2-4
V gene: TRBV30
CDR3 protein: CAWSVVRGLQYF
CDR3 DNA: TGTGCCTGGAGTGTAGTCAGGGGTCTTCAGTACTTC

CDR3 length: 13
D gene: TRBD1
clone size: -
J gene: TRBJ1-6
V gene: TRBV5-6
CDR3 protein: CASSSPGGSPLHF
CDR3 DNA: TGTGCCAGCAGCTCGCCAGGGGGTTCACCCCTCCACTTT

CDR3 length: 15
D gene: -
clone size: -
J gene: TRBJ1-3
V gene: TRBV6-7
CDR3 protein: CASSPRTALGNTIYF
CDR3 DNA: TGTGCCAGCAGTCCTCGGACAGCTCTCGGAAACACCATATATTTT

CDR3 length: 17
D gene: TRBD2
clone size: -
J gene: TRBJ2-1
V gene: TRBV7-9
CDR3 protein: CASSTWTSGGLYNEQFF
CDR3 DNA: TGTGCCAGCAGCACCTGGACTAGCGGGGGCCTTTACAATGAGCAGTTCTTC

CDR3 length: 18
D gene: TRBD2
clone size: -
J gene: TRBJ2-2
V gene: TRBV7-3
CDR3 protein: CASSLTPTSGQNTGELFF
CDR3 DNA: TGTGCCAGCAGCTTAACCCCGACTAGCGGTCAGAACACCGGGGAGCTGTTTTTT

CDR3 length: 13
D gene: TRBD2
clone size: -
J gene: TRBJ2-5
V gene: TRBV6-6
CDR3 protein: CASSTSDQETQYF
CDR3 DNA: TGTGCCAGCAGCACTAGCGACCAAGAGACCCAGTACTTC

CDR3 length: 15
D gene: -
clone size: -
J gene: TRBJ2-1
V gene: TRBV11-2
CDR3 protein: CASSLGSSGPQGQFF
CDR3 DNA: TGTGCCAGCAGCTTAGGGTCATCCGGACCCCAGGGGCAGTTCTTC

CDR3 length: 16
D gene: TRBD2
clone size: -
J gene: TRBJ2-7
V gene: TRBV5-1
CDR3 protein: CASSLDGGDPPYEQYF
CDR3 DNA: TGCGCCAGCAGCTTGGATGGGGGGGATCCTCCCTACGAGCAGTACTTC

CDR3 length: 13
D gene: TRBD1
clone size: -
J gene: TRBJ1-2
V gene: TRBV30
CDR3 protein: CAWSVGQGAGYTF
CDR3 DNA: TGTGCCTGGAGTGTAGGACAGGGGGCTGGCTACACCTTC

CDR3 length: 15
D gene: -
clone size: -
J gene: TRBJ1-5
V gene: TRBV6-5
CDR3 protein: CASSWGVGGDQPQHF
CDR3 DNA: TGTGCCAGCAGCTGGGGCGTTGGGGGCGATCAGCCCCAGCATTTT

CDR3 length: 16
D gene: TRBD1
clone size: -
J gene: TRBJ1-3
V gene: TRBV7-8
CDR3 protein: CASSVHQGAVGNTIYF
CDR3 DNA: TGTGCCAGCAGCGTACACCAGGGGGCGGTTGGAAACACCATATATTTT

CDR3 length: 17
D gene: -
clone size: -
J gene: TRBJ2-6
V gene: TRBV29-1
CDR3 protein: CSVEERDSSSGANVLTF
CDR3 DNA: TGCAGCGTTGAAGAGAGGGACTCATCCTCTGGGGCCAACGTCCTGACTTTC

CDR3 length: 15
D gene: TRBD2
clone size: -
J gene: TRBJ2-1
V gene: TRBV5-1
CDR3 protein: CASSLGEGVQNEQFF
CDR3 DNA: TGCGCCAGCAGCTTGGGGGAGGGTGTACAGAATGAGCAGTTCTTC

CDR3 length: 15
D gene: TRBD1
clone size: -
J gene: TRBJ1-2
V gene: TRBV5-1
CDR3 protein: CASRAGTGYDYGYTF
CDR3 DNA: TGCGCCAGCCGTGCAGGGACAGGGTATGACTATGGCTACACCTTC

CDR3 length: 13
D gene: -
clone size: -
J gene: TRBJ1-1
V gene: TRBV2
CDR3 protein: CASSADTNTEAFF
CDR3 DNA: TGTGCCAGCAGCGCCGACACGAACACTGAAGCTTTCTTT

CDR3 length: 15
D gene: -
clone size: -
J gene: TRBJ1-4
V gene: TRBV4-3
CDR3 protein: CASSFSRGLNEKLFF
CDR3 DNA: TGCGCCAGCAGCTTCAGTCGGGGGTTAAATGAAAAACTGTTTTTT

CDR3 length: 15
D gene: TRBD1
clone size: -
J gene: TRBJ2-5
V gene: TRBV7-3
CDR3 protein: CASSYGQGGQETQYF
CDR3 DNA: TGTGCCAGCAGCTACGGACAGGGGGGTCAAGAGACCCAGTACTTC

CDR3 length: 15
D gene: -
clone size: -
J gene: TRBJ1-1
V gene: TRBV7-9
CDR3 protein: CASSLSDSPGTEAFF
CDR3 DNA: TGTGCCAGCAGCTTATCGGACAGCCCGGGGACTGAAGCTTTCTTT

CDR3 length: 15
D gene: -
clone size: -
J gene: TRBJ1-4
V gene: TRBV4-2
CDR3 protein: CASSRGDPTNEKLFF
CDR3 DNA: TGTGCCAGCAGCCGCGGGGATCCAACTAATGAAAAACTGTTTTTT

CDR3 length: 14
D gene: -
clone size: -
J gene: TRBJ1-2
V gene: TRBV4-3
CDR3 protein: CASSRTAANYGYTF
CDR3 DNA: TGCGCCAGCAGCCGGACAGCCGCTAACTATGGCTACACCTTC

CDR3 length: 16
D gene: -
clone size: -
J gene: TRBJ1-2
V gene: TRBV29-1
CDR3 protein: CSVEDQGMENNYGYTF
CDR3 DNA: TGCAGCGTTGAAGACCAGGGAATGGAGAATAACTATGGCTACACCTTC

CDR3 length: 15
D gene: TRBD2
clone size: -
J gene: TRBJ2-7
V gene: TRBV28
CDR3 protein: CASSSGTSGRNEQYF
CDR3 DNA: TGTGCCAGCAGTTCTGGGACTAGCGGGAGGAACGAGCAGTACTTC

CDR3 length: 16
D gene: TRBD1
clone size: -
J gene: TRBJ2-7
V gene: TRBV5-1
CDR3 protein: CASSLWTGKRGYEQYF
CDR3 DNA: TGCGCCAGCAGCTTATGGACAGGCAAAAGGGGCTACGAGCAGTACTTC

CDR3 length: 15
D gene: TRBD1
clone size: -
J gene: TRBJ1-1
V gene: TRBV19
CDR3 protein: CASLPRDRVGTEAFF
CDR3 DNA: TGTGCCAGCCTCCCACGGGACAGGGTGGGAACTGAAGCTTTCTTT

CDR3 length: 15
D gene: TRBD1
clone size: -
J gene: TRBJ1-1
V gene: TRBV25-1
CDR3 protein: CASKRGSTGGTEAFF
CDR3 DNA: TGTGCCAGCAAGAGAGGATCTACAGGGGGCACTGAAGCTTTCTTT

CDR3 length: 13
D gene: -
clone size: medium-sized
J gene: TRBJ1-1
V gene: TRBV19
CDR3 protein: CASTASLRTEAFF
CDR3 DNA: TGTGCCAGTACCGCGAGCCTGCGGACTGAAGCTTTCTTT

CDR3 length: 16
D gene: TRBD2
clone size: -
J gene: TRBJ2-7
V gene: TRBV7-8
CDR3 protein: CASSSPSAGGFRGQYF
CDR3 DNA: TGTGCCAGCAGCTCCCCCTCCGCGGGAGGGTTTAGGGGGCAGTACTTC

CDR3 length: 15
D gene: -
clone size: -
J gene: TRBJ1-4
V gene: TRBV30
CDR3 protein: CAGGLTGGRREKLFF
CDR3 DNA: TGTGCCGGGGGGTTGACGGGGGGGCGGAGGGAAAAACTGTTTTTT